This passage covers 10 T cell receptor beta chains from one sample sequenced in a study of CD8+CD57+ T cells in acquired aplastic anemia. Genomic DNA served as template for TCR beta VDJ and CDR3 profiling. Each CDR3 protein is one row after TCRdb ran MiXCR on the reads. The sample includes some 180,000 distinct CDR3 sequences, around half seen only once; the top ten take approximately 3%. Source material: sorted CD4+, CD8+, or CD8+CD57+ T cells (not recorded which) from PBMCs. All receptors come from a human donor in good health.

V usage is TRBV15 and J usage is TRBJ2-7, with 8 bases fitting TRBD1. This CDR3 region has 16 residues. CDR1 and CDR2 from the germline V gene are LNHNV and YYDKDF (reference sequence). J was trimmed by 2 bases and V by 5 bases; bases with no gene match: 11. The CDR3 region has the DNA TGTGCCACCAGCCCACTAGGACAGGGCGATACCTACGAGCAGTACTTC. Its translation is CATSPLGQGDTYEQYF.

The CDR3 spells CSVGLAETLGFF. CDR3 nucleotides: TGCAGCGTAGGACTAGCGGAGACCTTGGGGTTCTTC. The chain recombines TRBV29-1 with TRBJ2-1, with 10 nucleotides matching TRBD2. CDR1 and CDR2 from the germline V gene are SQVTM and ANQGSEA. V dropped 6 bases and J dropped 15; count of bases not matched to a gene: 11. CDR3 length: 12 residues.

To note about this clonotype: The junction differs from germline at one of its ends, possibly a read error. The chain joins TRBV28 to TRBJ1-1; D is unclear. Germline CDR1 and CDR2: MDHEN and SYDVKM. There are 13 residues in the CDR3. CDR3 amino acids: CARSPLFPAEAFF. The CDR3 nucleotides read TGTGCCCGCAGTCCTCTCTTCCCCGCTGAAGCTTTCTTT.

The V call is TRBV29-1, the J call TRBJ2-2; D unresolved. This CDR3 contains 12 residues. Germline lookup yields CDR1 SQVTM and CDR2 ANQGSEA. The ends were cut back, 2 bases at V and 4 bases at J, with 5 bases in the middle. The CDR3 DNA sequence: TGCAGCGTTGAACCCCGCACCGGGGAGCTGTTTTTT. Amino acids: CSVEPRTGELFF.

The chain couples TRBV25-1 to TRBJ1-2; a possible D gene is TRBD1 (5 bases). The germline V gene has CDR1 MGHDK and CDR2 SYGVNS. CDR3 length: 13 amino acids. V lost 4 bases to trimming and J lost 5 bases, with 11 bases between them. In DNA, the CDR3 is TGTGCCAGCAGTGGGCCCCGGGGGTATGGCTACACCTTC. Its protein product is CASSGPRGYGYTF.

V and J are TRBV29-1 and TRBJ1-2; the D gene is possibly TRBD1 (6 bases). Germline V lookup: CDR1 SQVTM, CDR2 ANQGSEA. V lost 8 bases and J 4 bases, leaving 17 bases between the germline ends. The CDR3 is made up of 13 amino acids. The CDR3 reads CSQQRQATYGYTF. In DNA form, the CDR3 reads TGCAGCCAACAGAGACAGGCGACCTATGGCTACACCTTC. The full variable domain, its missing parts supplied by reference TRBV29-1 and TRBJ1-2, is SAVISQKPSRDICQRGTSLTIQCQVDSQVTMMFWYRQQPGQSLTLIATANQGSEATYESGFVIDKFPISRPNLTFSTLTVSNMSPEDSSIYLCSQQRQATYGYTFGSGTRLTVV.

This clonotype occurred many times. This sequence joins TRBV11-3 and TRBJ2-1; no clear D. Trimming left V 1 base short and J 15 bases short, with 19 bases between. The CDR3 totals 14 residues. Germline CDR1 SGHNT, CDR2 YENEEA. The CDR3 spells CASSLVSVAAVPFF. Written as DNA, the CDR3 is TGTGCCAGCAGCTTAGTAAGTGTGGCCGCCGTACCGTTCTTC.

J is TRBJ2-7 and V is TRBV9; 9 bases map to TRBD1. Trimming took 3 bases from V and 4 from J; bases not matched to a gene: 5. The CDR3 sequence is 14 residues long. The germline CDR1 and CDR2 sequences are SGDLS and YYNGEE. CDR3 region: CASSATGGRYEQYF. Written as DNA, the CDR3 is TGTGCCAGCAGCGCGACAGGGGGAAGATACGAGCAGTACTTC.

The gene calls are TRBV7-3 and TRBJ2-5; TRBD2 aligns across 7 bases. Germline CDR1 is SGHTA and CDR2 is FQGTGA. The junction had 2 bases not matched to a gene; V was cut back by 4 bases and J by 3 bases. The CDR3 spans 13 residues. The CDR3: CASSSLAEETQYF. The DNA for the CDR3 is TGTGCCAGCAGCTCTCTAGCGGAAGAGACCCAGTACTTC.

V is TRBV7-9 and J is TRBJ2-2, with TRBD1 as a possible D gene (5 bases). Germline values: CDR1 SEHNR, CDR2 FQNEAQ (reference sequence). Between the trimmed V and J ends, which lost 10 bases and 4 bases, there was a span of 10 bases. The CDR3 loop spans 12 amino acids. CDR3 sequence reads: CANRQITGELFF. CDR3 sequence (DNA): TGTGCCAACCGACAGATCACCGGGGAGCTGTTTTTT. The variable domain in full, completed from reference TRBV7-9 and TRBJ2-2, reads DTGVSQNPRHKITKRGQNVTFRCDPISEHNRLYWYRQTLGQGPEFLTYFQNEAQLEKSRLLSDRFSAERPKGSFSTLEIQRTEQGDSAMYLCANRQITGELFFGEGSRLTVL.